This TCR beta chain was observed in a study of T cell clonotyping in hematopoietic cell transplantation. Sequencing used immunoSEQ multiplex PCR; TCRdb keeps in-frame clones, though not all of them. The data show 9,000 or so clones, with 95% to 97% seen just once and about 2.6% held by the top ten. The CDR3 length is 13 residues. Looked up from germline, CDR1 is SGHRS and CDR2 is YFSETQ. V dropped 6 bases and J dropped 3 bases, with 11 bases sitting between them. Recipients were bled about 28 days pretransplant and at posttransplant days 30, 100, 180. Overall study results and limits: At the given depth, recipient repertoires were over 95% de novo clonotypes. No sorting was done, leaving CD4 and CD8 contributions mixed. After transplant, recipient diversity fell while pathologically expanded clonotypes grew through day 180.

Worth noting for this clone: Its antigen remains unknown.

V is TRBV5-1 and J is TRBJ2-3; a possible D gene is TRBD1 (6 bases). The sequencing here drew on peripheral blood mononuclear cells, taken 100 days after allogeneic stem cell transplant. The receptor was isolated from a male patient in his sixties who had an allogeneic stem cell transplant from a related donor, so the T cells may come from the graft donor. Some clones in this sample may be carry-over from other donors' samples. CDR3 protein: CASKARGTDTQYF. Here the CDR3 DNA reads TGCGCCAGCAAGGCCAGGGGAACAGATACGCAGTATTTT.